These T cell receptor beta chains were read from a single sample in a study of cytomegalovirus exposure and HLA in healthy donors. TCRdb's table, derived via immunoSEQ multiplex PCR, lists solely in-frame clones and lacks some. The sample lists around 170,000 clones, over 80% occurring once. Sample: PBMCs. The receptors come from a girl between 5 and 17 years old in good health and CMV-seropositive. CDR3s include the opening cysteine and the closing phenylalanine or tryptophan. The order of the fields is J gene, D gene, V gene, clone size, CDR3 protein, CDR3 DNA. A D gene is named only where the DNA matches it firmly. Clone size appears in some rows only: once, few, many, or a class for an expanded clone.

>TRBJ2-1|TRBD2|TRBV7-2|once
CASSLSGGPLYNEQFF
TGTGCCAGCAGTCTTAGCGGGGGTCCACTCTACAATGAGCAGTTCTTC
>TRBJ2-3|-|TRBV27|-
CATLTDTQYF
TGTGCCACACTCACAGATACGCAGTATTTT
>TRBJ2-3|-|TRBV13|-
CASSSTPTFTSTDTQYF
TGTGCCAGCAGCTCTACCCCGACATTCACTAGCACAGATACGCAGTATTTT
>TRBJ2-2|-|TRBV5-1|few
CASSLEAHTGELFF
TGCGCCAGCAGCTTGGAAGCGCACACCGGGGAGCTGTTTTTT
>TRBJ2-7|-|TRBV5-1|-
CASSSSLPSYEQYF
TGCGCCAGCAGCTCCTCACTTCCCTCCTACGAGCAGTACTTC
>TRBJ1-2|TRBD1|TRBV29-1|-
CSVVGRTGPNYGYTF
TGCAGCGTTGTAGGTAGGACAGGCCCTAACTATGGCTACACCTTC
>TRBJ2-7|-|TRBV7-2|-
CASSLAVSAGLTYEQYF
TGTGCCAGCAGCTTAGCAGTTAGTGCGGGCCTGACCTACGAGCAGTACTTC
>TRBJ2-3|TRBD2|TRBV11-3|-
CASSSRTSGADTQYF
TGTGCCAGCAGCTCACGGACTAGCGGGGCAGATACGCAGTATTTT
>TRBJ1-4|-|TRBV27|-
CASSLFRGSNEKLFF
TGTGCCAGCAGTTTATTTCGGGGTTCTAATGAAAAACTGTTTTTT
>TRBJ1-1|-|TRBV4-1|few
CASSQDPGDTEAFF
TGCGCCAGCAGCCAAGATCCGGGGGACACTGAAGCTTTCTTT
>TRBJ1-1|TRBD1|TRBV4-1|-
CASRANRGDTEAFF
TGCGCCAGCAGGGCAAACAGGGGGGACACTGAAGCTTTCTTT
>TRBJ2-7|-|TRBV27|-
CASSLLWGAYEQYF
TGTGCCAGCAGTCTCCTTTGGGGAGCCTACGAGCAGTACTTC
>TRBJ2-3|TRBD2|TRBV5-4|-
CASSLAASGDTQYF
TGTGCCAGCAGCTTGGCGGCTAGCGGGGATACGCAGTATTTT
>TRBJ1-4|TRBD1|TRBV15|-
CATSTLGTGGEKLFF
TGTGCCACCAGCACCCTGGGGACAGGGGGCGAAAAACTGTTTTTT
>TRBJ1-4|TRBD1|TRBV18|-
CASSPPGGKGEKLFF
TGTGCCAGCTCACCACCAGGGGGCAAAGGGGAAAAACTGTTTTTT
>TRBJ2-1|TRBD2|TRBV9|-
CASSVESGNYNEQFF
TGTGCCAGCAGCGTAGAAAGCGGGAACTACAATGAGCAGTTCTTC
>TRBJ1-1|TRBD1|TRBV11-1|-
CASSPDQGGAEAFF
TGTGCCAGCAGCCCAGATCAGGGGGGCGCTGAAGCTTTCTTT
>TRBJ2-1|TRBD2|TRBV6-1|-
CASSGGDNEQFF
TGTGCCAGCAGCGGGGGGGACAATGAGCAGTTCTTC
>TRBJ2-7|-|TRBV6-5|-
CASSRGAGRGHEQYF
TGTGCCAGCAGCCGGGGGGCGGGGAGAGGCCACGAGCAGTACTTC
>TRBJ1-2|TRBD1|TRBV29-1|-
CSVEDLDRVTDGYTF
TGCAGCGTTGAAGATCTCGACAGGGTAACGGATGGCTACACCTTC
>TRBJ2-6|TRBD1|TRBV5-1|-
CASSLIWTGDGANVLTF
TGCGCCAGCAGCCTGATTTGGACAGGGGATGGGGCCAACGTCCTGACTTTC
>TRBJ2-5|TRBD2|TRBV30|-
CAWSSGLAGWETQYF
TGTGCCTGGAGTAGTGGGCTAGCGGGCTGGGAGACCCAGTACTTC
>TRBJ2-7|-|TRBV21-1|-
CASRKKESVAYEQYF
TGTGCCAGCAGAAAGAAAGAGTCGGTGGCCTACGAGCAGTACTTC
>TRBJ2-3|-|TRBV19|-
CASSLSLASSSTDTQYF
TGTGCCAGTAGCCTTTCGCTGGCTAGCAGTAGCACAGATACGCAGTATTTT
>TRBJ1-1|TRBD1|TRBV27|-
CASRRQGPNTEAFF
TGTGCCAGCAGGAGACAGGGGCCGAACACTGAAGCTTTCTTT
>TRBJ2-1|TRBD2|TRBV18|-
CASSPLPGLAGCHEQFF
TGTGCCAGCTCACCATTGCCGGGACTAGCGGGCTGCCATGAGCAGTTCTTC
>TRBJ2-1|-|TRBV19|-
CASSMGRGGPGFNEQFF
TGTGCCAGTAGTATGGGGAGAGGCGGGCCGGGTTTCAATGAGCAGTTCTTC
>TRBJ2-1|-|TRBV9|-
CASSVADRDSYNEQFF
TGTGCCAGCAGCGTTGCGGACCGGGACTCCTACAATGAGCAGTTCTTC
>TRBJ1-5|-|TRBV7-9|-
CASSLAVGVGQPQHF
TGTGCCAGCAGCTTAGCCGTAGGGGTCGGACAGCCCCAGCATTTT
>TRBJ1-5|-|TRBV27|once
CASSTRQGNQPQHF
TGTGCCAGCAGTACCCGACAGGGCAATCAGCCCCAGCATTTT
>TRBJ2-1|-|TRBV5-1|-
CASSLGGSVHEQFF
TGCGCCAGCAGCTTGGGTGGGAGCGTCCATGAGCAGTTCTTC
>TRBJ2-7|TRBD2|TRBV4-2|-
CASSQGLAGEAYEQYF
TGTGCCAGCAGCCAAGGTTTAGCGGGAGAGGCCTACGAGCAGTACTTC
>TRBJ2-4|TRBD2|TRBV5-1|-
CASSLAGGTRGIQYF
TGCGCCAGCAGCTTGGCGGGGGGTACAAGGGGCATTCAGTACTTC
>TRBJ1-1|-|TRBV2|-
CASSLGQNTEAFF
TGTGCCAGCAGCCTGGGACAGAACACTGAAGCTTTCTTT
>TRBJ1-5|-|TRBV5-3|-
CARSPTPHREINQPQHF
TGTGCCAGAAGCCCGACCCCTCACAGGGAGATCAATCAGCCCCAGCATTTT
>TRBJ2-1|-|TRBV19|-
CASTGRQGHEQFF
TGTGCCAGTACCGGAAGGCAGGGGCACGAGCAGTTCTTC
>TRBJ1-2|-|TRBV25-1|-
CASSLDIGYGYTF
TGTGCCAGCAGCCTCGACATCGGTTATGGCTACACCTTC
>TRBJ2-5|TRBD1|TRBV5-1|once
CASSLGPGQGGETQYF
TGCGCCAGCAGCTTGGGCCCGGGACAGGGTGGTGAGACCCAGTACTTC
>TRBJ2-1|TRBD2|TRBV9|-
CASARRAGLAGDNEQFF
TGTGCCAGCGCCCGGCGGGCAGGACTAGCGGGAGACAATGAGCAGTTCTTC
>TRBJ1-2|-|TRBV9|-
CASSVIESYGYTF
TGTGCCAGCAGCGTAATAGAAAGCTATGGCTACACCTTC
>TRBJ2-1|TRBD2|TRBV6-5|-
CASSYASGAYNEQFF
TGTGCCAGCAGTTACGCTAGCGGGGCCTACAATGAGCAGTTCTTC
>TRBJ1-2|TRBD1|TRBV19|-
CASSIGMTGAFYGYTF
TGTGCCAGTAGTATCGGCATGACAGGGGCCTTCTATGGCTACACCTTC
>TRBJ2-3|TRBD1|TRBV28|-
CASSFRTGAPPRGDTQYF
TGTGCCAGCAGTTTCCGGACAGGGGCCCCTCCAAGGGGGGATACGCAGTATTTT
>TRBJ2-7|TRBD2|TRBV30|-
CAWRAGVYEQYF
TGTGCCTGGAGGGCGGGGGTGTACGAGCAGTACTTC
>TRBJ2-7|-|TRBV7-2|-
CASSLASNPLTVTYEQYF
TGTGCCAGCAGCTTAGCGTCTAACCCATTGACAGTAACCTACGAGCAGTACTTC
>TRBJ1-2|TRBD1|TRBV7-9|-
CASSLVQGASGYTF
TGTGCCAGCAGCTTAGTACAGGGGGCAAGCGGCTACACCTTC
>TRBJ2-1|TRBD2|TRBV30|-
CAWSVLQAGEQFF
TGTGCCTGGAGTGTACTTCAAGCGGGAGAGCAGTTCTTC